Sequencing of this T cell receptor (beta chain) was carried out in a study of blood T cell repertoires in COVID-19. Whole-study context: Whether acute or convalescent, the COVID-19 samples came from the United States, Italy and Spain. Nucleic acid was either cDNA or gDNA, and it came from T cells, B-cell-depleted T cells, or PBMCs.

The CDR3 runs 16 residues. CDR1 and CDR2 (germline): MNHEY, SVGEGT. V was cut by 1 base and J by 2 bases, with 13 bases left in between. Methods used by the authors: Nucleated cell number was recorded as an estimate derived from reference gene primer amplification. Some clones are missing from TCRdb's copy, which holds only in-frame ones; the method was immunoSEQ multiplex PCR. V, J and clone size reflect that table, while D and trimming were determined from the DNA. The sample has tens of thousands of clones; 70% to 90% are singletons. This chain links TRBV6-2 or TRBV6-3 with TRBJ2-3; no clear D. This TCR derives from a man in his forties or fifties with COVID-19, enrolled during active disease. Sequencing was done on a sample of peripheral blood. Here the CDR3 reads CASSYFWSQNTDTQYF. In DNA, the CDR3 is TGTGCCAGCAGTTACTTTTGGTCACAGAACACAGATACGCAGTATTTT.